This TCR beta chain was observed in a study of blood T cell repertoires in COVID-19. As for the study in general: Whether acute or convalescent, the COVID-19 samples came from the United States, Italy and Spain. PBMCs, B-cell-depleted T cells, or T cells provided the cDNA or gDNA that made up the material.

Trimming shortened V by 3 bases and J by 4 bases, and 9 bases separated the two germline ends. Germline CDR1 reads SEHNR; CDR2 reads FQNEAQ (reference sequence). This CDR3 region has 14 residues. As originally analysed: Estimated nucleated cell counts came from reference gene primer amplification. Measured with immunoSEQ multiplex PCR; TCRdb has only the in-frame clones, and not every one. V and J calls and clone size are those listed in that table; D and trimming were worked out from the DNA. The sample contains around 140,000 clones, 85% to 90% of which appear only once. The sequenced sample consisted of peripheral blood. The origin of this receptor is a man between 50 and 59 years old with active or convalescent COVID-19. V is TRBV7-9 and J is TRBJ1-4; maybe TRBD1 (6 bases). CDR3 coding DNA: TGTGCCAGCAGCTTCTGGACAGATAATGAAAAACTGTTTTTT. It translates to CASSFWTDNEKLFF.